The 3 T cell receptor beta chains given below trace back to one sample, sequenced in a study of blood T cell repertoires in COVID-19. Sequencing used immunoSEQ multiplex PCR; TCRdb keeps in-frame clones, though not all of them. The profile shows 250,000 to 300,000 clones, around 88% of them singletons. Sequencing was performed on PBMCs or T cells enriched from blood (not recorded which). All receptors derive from a man aged 40-55 years who had recovered from COVID-19.

V is TRBV19 and J is TRBJ2-7, with TRBD1 matching 10 bases. The germline CDR1 and CDR2 sequences are LNHDA and SQIVND (reference sequence). Germline trimming cut 3 bases from V and 1 base from J; bases unmatched to any gene: 6. This CDR3 spans 16 amino acids. This CDR3 is CASSIGGDRGSYEQYF. CDR3 sequence (DNA): TGTGCCAGTAGTATCGGGGGGGACAGGGGTTCCTACGAGCAGTACTTC.

The sample holds one count of this clone. This chain joins TRBV5-4 and TRBJ2-5, with a weak D call TRBD2 (6 bases). In germline, CDR1 is SGHNT, CDR2 YYREEE (reference sequence). Deletions cut 4 bases from V and 5 bases from J, with 15 bases between. This CDR3 is 14 amino acids long. CDR3 sequence reads: CASSRDSLGETQYF. The CDR3 DNA follows: TGTGCCAGCAGCAGGGACTCCCTGGGGGAGACCCAGTACTTC.

V and J are TRBV7-2 and TRBJ2-5, with 7 nucleotides matching TRBD1. The V gene end was trimmed by 0 bases and the J gene end by 5 bases; junction bases not matched to a gene: 6. The CDR3 consists of 15 residues. Germline V gives CDR1 SGHTA, CDR2 FQGNSA. The CDR3 DNA reads TGTGCCAGCAGCTTAGCTACAGGGGTTTTCGAGACCCAGTACTTC. Residues: CASSLATGVFETQYF.